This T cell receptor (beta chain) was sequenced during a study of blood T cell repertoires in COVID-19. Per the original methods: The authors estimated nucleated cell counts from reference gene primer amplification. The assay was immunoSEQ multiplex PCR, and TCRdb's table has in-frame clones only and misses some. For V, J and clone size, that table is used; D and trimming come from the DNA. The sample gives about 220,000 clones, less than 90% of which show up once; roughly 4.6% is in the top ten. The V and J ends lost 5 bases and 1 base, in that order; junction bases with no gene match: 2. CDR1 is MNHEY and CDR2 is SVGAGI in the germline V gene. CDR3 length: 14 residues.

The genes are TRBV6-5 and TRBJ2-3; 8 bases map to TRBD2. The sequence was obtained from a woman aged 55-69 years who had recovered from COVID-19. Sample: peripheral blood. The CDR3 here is CASSLSGGTDTQYF. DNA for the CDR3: TGTGCCAGCAGTCTTAGCGGGGGCACAGATACGCAGTATTTT.